These 28 T cell receptor beta chains came from one sample sequenced in a study of T-cell memory formation after mild COVID-19. A single record per CDR3 protein comes from TCRdb applying MiXCR to the 5' RACE reads. The sample yields under 300,000 distinct CDR3 sequences, approximately 8.4% seen once. The sample consisted of PBMCs or a T cell subset sorted from them (not recorded which). The receptor source for this set is a man aged 18-30 years who had mild COVID-19 (a few samples of this study predate the infection). Cell type and time point are not known.

The rearrangement links TRBV5-1 to TRBJ2-1; the D is unclear. The length of the CDR3 is 15 residues. CDR1 is SGHRS, CDR2 YFSETQ, per germline. With 1 base removed from V and 0 bases from J, the gap between germline ends came to 8 bases. CDR3 residues: CASSLRQSSYNEQFF. CDR3 coding DNA: TGCGCCAGCAGCTTGCGGCAGAGCTCCTACAATGAGCAGTTCTTC.

This clonotype was seen only a few times. The chain couples TRBV5-1 to TRBJ2-7; TRBD1 agrees at 7 bases. This CDR3 spans 13 amino acids. V trimming: 2 bases; J trimming: 4 bases; junction bases outside the gene matches: 3. The V gene's germline CDR1 is SGHRS and CDR2 YFSETQ. The CDR3 DNA reads as TGCGCCAGCAGCTTAAGGGGGCAATACGAGCAGTACTTC. It yields the protein CASSLRGQYEQYF.

In its sample, this clonotype was seen a few times. The CDR3 is CASSSQGYGGYTF. CDR3 sequence (DNA): TGTGCCAGCAGCTCGCAGGGGTATGGAGGCTACACCTTC. The chain combines TRBV7-2 with TRBJ1-2; D may be TRBD1 (6 bases). Germline assignment: CDR1 SGHTA and CDR2 FQGNSA. The CDR3 extends over 13 amino acids. The V end lost 4 bases, the J end lost 8 bases, and 14 bases lay between the germline ends.

This clonotype was observed many times. The CDR3 sequence: CASSLVPGGKSDTQYF. The CDR3 region has the DNA TGTGCCAGCAGTTTAGTTCCAGGGGGAAAATCAGATACGCAGTATTTT. The chain links TRBV12-3 or TRBV12-4 to TRBJ2-3; TRBD1 matches at 7 bases. The CDR3 is made up of 16 amino acids. V dropped 1 base and J dropped 4; count of bases not matched to a gene: 8.

The rearrangement links TRBV9 to TRBJ2-1; 7 bases align to TRBD1. This CDR3 has 15 residues. Germline V gene lookup returns CDR1 SGDLS and CDR2 YYNGEE. V was clipped by 2 bases and J by 1 base; unmatched bases: 3. The CDR3 spells CASSVRQGSYNEQFF. CDR3 nucleotide sequence: TGTGCCAGCAGCGTGCGACAGGGTTCCTACAATGAGCAGTTCTTC. Supplemented by reference TRBV9 and TRBJ2-1, the full variable domain reads DSGVTQTPKHLITATGQRVTLRCSPRSGDLSVYWYQQSLDQGLQFLIQYYNGEERAKGNILERFSAQQFPDLHSELNLSSLELGDSALYFCASSVRQGSYNEQFFGPGTRLTVL.

This clonotype was detected a few times. The chain couples TRBV29-1 to TRBJ2-3; 11 bases match TRBD2. The CDR3 extends over 18 amino acids. Germline V CDR1 and CDR2: SQVTM, ANQGSEA. The V gene end was trimmed by 0 bases and the J gene end by 2 bases; junction bases not matched to a gene: 10. CDR3 DNA sequence: TGCAGCGTTGAAGATCTGACTAGCGGGGAGACCTACACAGATACGCAGTATTTT. Translation: CSVEDLTSGETYTDTQYF.

The genes are TRBV11-2 and TRBJ2-7; TRBD1 matches 12 bases. Germline assignment: CDR1 SGHAT and CDR2 FQNNGV. The ends lost 3 bases at V and 5 bases at J; junction bases unmatched: 5. The CDR3 sequence is 15 residues long. DNA for the CDR3: TGTGCCAGCAGCTTCCGGGACAGGGGGCTCCACGAGCAGTACTTC. Translated, it gives CASSFRDRGLHEQYF.

This clonotype was seen a few times. The V and J genes are TRBV20-1 and TRBJ2-7; possibly TRBD2 for D (6 bases). CDR1 is DFQATT and CDR2 is SNEGSKA in the germline V gene (reference sequence). Trimming shortened V by 0 bases and J by 3 bases, and 9 bases separated the two germline ends. CDR3 length: 13 residues. The CDR3 bases are TGCAGTGCTAGAGAGGAGGGATACTACGAGCAGTACGTC. Its translation: CSAREEGYYEQYV.

V usage is TRBV11-2 and J usage is TRBJ2-3, with a weak D call TRBD2 (6 bases). V lost 1 base and J lost 0, with 11 bases in between. This CDR3 region has 16 residues. From germline, CDR1 is SGHAT and CDR2 FQNNGV. CDR3 loop: CASSLVLRGSTDTQYF. For the CDR3, the DNA is TGTGCCAGCAGCTTAGTACTCCGGGGGAGCACAGATACGCAGTATTTT.

The chain uses TRBV19 and TRBJ2-1; D possibly corresponds to TRBD1 (8 bases). V gave up 6 bases and J gave up 7 bases, with 16 bases separating them. Per germline, CDR1 LNHDA and CDR2 SQIVND (reference sequence). The CDR3 consists of 14 residues. The CDR3 reads CASSYRGGWNEQFF. The CDR3 DNA is TGTGCCAGTAGCTACAGGGGGGGGTGGAATGAGCAGTTCTTC.

There are a few counts of this clonotype. This chain joins TRBV10-3 and TRBJ2-1; TRBD2 matches 8 bases. V gave up 8 bases and J gave up 7 bases; unmatched junction bases: 10. The CDR3 totals 14 residues. The germline V gene has CDR1 ENHRY and CDR2 SYGVKD. The CDR3 region has the DNA TGTGCCATCGCCCCCGGGGGGGCGCGTAATGAGCAGTTCTTC. This sequence encodes CAIAPGGARNEQFF.

The V gene is TRBV6-2 or TRBV6-3, the J gene TRBJ2-7; 9 positions agree with TRBD1. This CDR3 has 15 residues. The V gene end was trimmed by 2 bases and the J gene end by 4 bases; junction bases not matched to a gene: 6. Looked up from germline, CDR1 is MNHEY and CDR2 is SVGEGT. CDR3 sequence (DNA): TGTGCCAGCAGTTACACCGGGACAGGGCCTTACGAGCAGTACTTC. Its translation is CASSYTGTGPYEQYF.

V and J are TRBV20-1 and TRBJ2-3; possibly TRBD2 for D (5 bases). The CDR3 is 12 amino acids. V dropped 6 bases and J dropped 7 bases, with 14 bases sitting between them. Germline loops: CDR1 DFQATT, CDR2 SNEGSKA (reference sequence). Here the CDR3 reads CSAYETGYTQYF. The CDR3 DNA sequence: TGCAGTGCCTACGAGACGGGATATACGCAGTATTTT.

The gene calls are TRBV14 and TRBJ2-3; 8 nucleotides agree with TRBD1. The CDR3 sequence is 16 residues long. The V and J ends lost 4 bases and 3 bases, in that order; junction bases with no gene match: 9. Per germline, CDR1 SGHDN and CDR2 FVKESK. The CDR3 DNA is TGTGCCAGCAGCCCAAGGACAGGGTCTTGGACAGATACGCAGTATTTT. The encoded protein is CASSPRTGSWTDTQYF.

This clonotype was counted many times. The chain recombines TRBV3-1 with TRBJ2-3; perhaps D is TRBD1 or TRBD2 (5 bases each). Trimming removed 10 bases at V and 6 bases at J, with 20 bases between. Germline V gives CDR1 LGHDT, CDR2 YNNKEL (reference sequence). The CDR3 runs to 14 residues. The CDR3 spells CATARDPSFDTQYF. The CDR3 DNA reads TGTGCCACCGCAAGGGACCCTTCGTTCGATACGCAGTATTTT.

This clonotype was found many times. This chain connects TRBV7-6 to TRBJ2-3; D unresolved. This CDR3 comprises 13 residues. V was cut by 4 bases and J by 7 bases, with 12 bases left in between. Germline CDR1 is SGHVS and CDR2 is FNYEAQ. This CDR3 reads CASSSTSGYTQYF. CDR3 DNA sequence: TGTGCCAGCAGCTCGACGTCGGGCTATACGCAGTATTTT.

There are a few counts of this clonotype. V and J are TRBV20-1 and TRBJ1-5, with TRBD1 matching over 8 bases. This CDR3 region has 16 residues. The junction had 6 bases not matched to a gene; V was cut back by 0 bases and J by 2 bases. The germline CDR1 and CDR2 sequences are DFQATT and SNEGSKA (reference sequence). CDR3 nucleotides: TGCAGTGCTAGAGAGGCGCCAGGGGGCGGCAATCAGCCCCAGCATTTT. It yields the protein CSAREAPGGGNQPQHF.

The sample holds a few counts of this clonotype. The V and J genes are TRBV21-1 and TRBJ1-5; TRBD1 was called by the table and not checked on the DNA. TRBV21-1 corresponds to a pseudogene. The CDR3 has 12 amino acids. The CDR3 nucleotides are TGTGCCAGCAGCCCCCTCGCCCAGCCCCAGCATTTT. Residues: CASSPLAQPQHF.

This clonotype has a count of ten or more. The chain couples TRBV4-3 to TRBJ2-7, with unresolved D. The germline CDR1 and CDR2 sequences are LGHNA and YSLEER. V was pared by 8 bases and J by 1 base, with 15 bases between. This CDR3 has 14 residues. CDR3 DNA sequence: TGCGCCAGCTCCCCCACCCGGATTTCCTACGAGCAGTACTTC. Its translation: CASSPTRISYEQYF.

This clonotype was detected ten times or more. The CDR3 nucleotides are TGTGCCAGCAGCTTAGTTGCACGGGAAAAACTGTTTTTT. Its protein product is CASSLVAREKLFF. V usage is TRBV7-6 and J usage is TRBJ1-4; D call uncertain. Germline assignment: CDR1 SGHVS and CDR2 FNYEAQ. Trimming removed 1 base from V and 8 bases from J, with 8 bases in between. The CDR3 loop spans 13 amino acids.

This clonotype occurred many times. V is TRBV12-3 or TRBV12-4 and J is TRBJ2-2; D gene uncertain. V was clipped by 6 bases and J by 6 bases, with 11 bases between them. The CDR3 is 13 amino acids. Here the CDR3 DNA reads TGTGCCAGCAGCCCTGAGATGCCCGGGGAGCTGTTTTTT. It translates to CASSPEMPGELFF.

This clonotype was recorded many times. The V and J genes are TRBV29-1 and TRBJ1-1; no clear D gene. Trimming took off 4 bases at V and 8 bases at J, with 8 bases between the two ends. Germline values: CDR1 SQVTM, CDR2 ANQGSEA. The CDR3 covers 10 residues. CDR3 in amino acids: CSVVGSEAFF. The CDR3 coding sequence is TGCAGCGTTGTAGGCAGCGAAGCTTTCTTT.

V and J are TRBV12-3 or TRBV12-4 and TRBJ1-1, with D perhaps matching TRBD1 (6 bases). CDR3 length equals 14 residues. V was cut by 0 bases and J by 6 bases, with 11 bases left in between. For the CDR3, the DNA is TGTGCCAGCAGTTTAGCTCTACAGGGCCCTGAAGCTTTCTTT. This encodes CASSLALQGPEAFF.

This clonotype was seen only a few times. The chain carries TRBV5-1 and TRBJ2-5; 9 nucleotides agree with TRBD2. This CDR3 region has 18 residues. The ends lost 1 base at V and 2 bases at J; junction bases unmatched: 12. Germline V CDR1 and CDR2: SGHRS, YFSETQ. The chain's CDR3 is CASSLRSTSGGNQETQYF. In nucleotides, the CDR3 is TGCGCCAGCAGCTTGCGAAGCACAAGCGGGGGGAATCAAGAGACCCAGTACTTC.

The rearrangement joins TRBV7-2 to TRBJ1-1; no firm D call. The CDR3 runs 14 residues. The ends were cut back, 4 bases at V and 5 bases at J, with 14 bases in the middle. Germline CDR1 reads SGHTA; CDR2 reads FQGNSA. The CDR3 region has the DNA TGTGCCAGCAGCTCGGTCGGCGGATATACTGAAGCTTTCTTT. Amino acid sequence: CASSSVGGYTEAFF.

The gene calls are TRBV7-6 and TRBJ2-1; D ambiguous. The germline V gene encodes CDR1 SGHVS and CDR2 FNYEAQ. The ends were cut back, 5 bases at V and 0 bases at J, with 11 bases in the middle. The CDR3 runs 15 residues. The DNA of the CDR3 is TGTGCCAGCAGCCCTAGGGTAAACTCCTACAATGAGCAGTTCTTC. It yields the protein CASSPRVNSYNEQFF.

V and J are TRBV4-3 and TRBJ2-2; possible D gene TRBD2, 5 bases. The CDR3 runs to 15 residues. Germline V gene data show CDR1 as LGHNA and CDR2 as YSLEER. The V and J ends lost 4 bases and 5 bases respectively, with 14 bases between them. The CDR3 reads CASSPTSPGTGELFF. The CDR3 region has the DNA TGCGCCAGCAGCCCCACCAGCCCGGGGACCGGGGAGCTGTTTTTT.

This clonotype was counted only a few times. The chain joins TRBV20-1 to TRBJ2-1, with D tentatively TRBD2 (6 bases). Between the trimmed V and J ends, which lost 3 bases and 6 bases, there was a span of 15 bases. Per germline, CDR1 DFQATT and CDR2 SNEGSKA (reference sequence). This CDR3 is built from 14 residues. CDR3 residues: CSARTPGGFNEQFF. The CDR3, as DNA: TGCAGTGCTAGGACTCCCGGAGGGTTCAATGAGCAGTTCTTC.